The clone carrying this T cell receptor beta chain appeared a few times. This sample was taken from a study of CD8 T cells in ankylosing spondylitis. The V end was cut by 7 bases, the J end by 0 bases, with 11 bases between. The V gene's germline CDR1 is SGHDT and CDR2 YYEEEE. The CDR3 is 13 amino acids. TCRdb redid the calling of the 5' RACE reads with MiXCR, one entry per CDR3 protein. The sample lists about 200,000 distinct CDR3 sequences, 9.5% to 15% seen once, with approximately 16% in the top ten. The TCR originated in a male donor with ankylosing spondylitis or in good health (not recorded which). This chain connects TRBV5-6 to TRBJ2-7, with D unresolved. Specimen: blood, either unsorted or a sorted T cell fraction (not recorded which). The CDR3 DNA reads TGTGCCAGCTGGATAGGCGGCTCCTACGAGCAGTACTTC. This gives the protein CASWIGGSYEQYF.